Shown below are 12 T cell receptor beta chains from a single sample sequenced in a study of chemoradiotherapy in HPV16-positive cancers. Sequenced by immunoSEQ multiplex PCR; TCRdb stores in-frame clones only, minus some. The sample consists of around 53,000 clones, roughly 90% of them appearing once. Sequencing used blood, obtained from a patient who underwent chemoradiotherapy. All receptors come from a human donor with HPV-associated anogenital cancer.

This chain links TRBV19 with TRBJ1-5; the D gene is possibly TRBD1 (6 bases). V dropped 8 bases and J dropped 4 bases, with 18 bases sitting between them. CDR3 length equals 15 residues. Germline V gene lookup returns CDR1 LNHDA and CDR2 SQIVND (reference sequence). CDR3 residues: CASHPLRGPNQPQHF. Here the CDR3 DNA reads TGTGCCAGTCATCCCCTCAGGGGACCAAATCAGCCCCAGCATTTT.

V usage is TRBV5-5 and J usage is TRBJ1-3, with 8 bases lining up with TRBD1. CDR1 is SGHKS, CDR2 YYEKEE, per germline (reference sequence). The V gene end was trimmed by 0 bases and the J gene end by 0 bases; junction bases not matched to a gene: 5. The CDR3 runs to 17 residues. The CDR3 is CASSLGQGFLSGNTIYF. CDR3 DNA sequence: TGTGCCAGCAGCTTGGGACAGGGGTTCCTCTCTGGAAACACCATATATTTT. The full variable domain, in which reference TRBV5-5 and TRBJ1-3 provide the parts outside the CDR3, is DAGVTQSPTHLIKTRGQQVTLRCSPISGHKSVSWYQQVLGQGPQFIFQYYEKEERGRGNFPDRFSARQFPNYSSELNVNALLLGDSALYLCASSLGQGFLSGNTIYFGEGSWLTVV.

The genes are TRBV4-2 and TRBJ2-5, with TRBD2 matching over 12 bases. The V gene end was trimmed by 4 bases and the J gene end by 2 bases; junction bases not matched to a gene: 5. Per germline, CDR1 LGHNA and CDR2 YNFKEQ. CDR3 size: 16 residues. CDR3 DNA: TGTGCCAGCAGCCGACGACTAGCGGGGGAACAAGAGACCCAGTACTTC. Translation gives CASSRRLAGEQETQYF.

The rearrangement links TRBV4-3 to TRBJ1-1; D remains ambiguous. Germline loops: CDR1 LGHNA, CDR2 YSLEER. The CDR3 extends over 14 amino acids. Trimming removed 4 bases at V and 1 base at J, with 10 bases between. The CDR3 protein is CASSLKLGNTEAFF. CDR3 sequence (DNA): TGCGCCAGCAGCCTTAAATTGGGGAACACTGAAGCTTTCTTT.

The chain links TRBV29-1 to TRBJ1-1; no reliable D call. Germline lookup yields CDR1 SQVTM and CDR2 ANQGSEA. Trimming shortened V by 8 bases and J by 5 bases, and 15 bases separated the two germline ends. This CDR3 spans 12 amino acids. The DNA for the CDR3 is TGCAGCCTGACCCCAACGGGGACTGAAGCTTTCTTT. Translated, it gives CSLTPTGTEAFF. The full variable domain, its missing parts supplied by reference TRBV29-1 and TRBJ1-1, is SAVISQKPSRDICQRGTSLTIQCQVDSQVTMMFWYRQQPGQSLTLIATANQGSEATYESGFVIDKFPISRPNLTFSTLTVSNMSPEDSSIYLCSLTPTGTEAFFGQGTRLTVV.

This chain connects TRBV5-1 to TRBJ2-7, with D possibly matching TRBD2 (6 bases). This CDR3 comprises 14 residues. The ends were cut back, 0 bases at V and 5 bases at J, with 12 bases in the middle. Germline V gene sequence: CDR1 SGHRS, CDR2 YFSETQ. CDR3 in DNA: TGCGCCAGCAGCTTGGTCGGGGGTCGGAACGAGCAGTACTTC. Residues: CASSLVGGRNEQYF.

The chain joins TRBV27 to TRBJ1-4; TRBD1 matches at 7 bases. V lost 3 bases, J lost 7 bases, and 8 bases stayed unmatched. The CDR3 has 15 residues. In germline, CDR1 is MNHEY, CDR2 SMNVEV (reference sequence). This CDR3 reads CASSFGGTVGEKLFF. CDR3 nucleotides: TGTGCCAGCAGTTTTGGAGGGACAGTGGGTGAAAAACTGTTTTTT.

This chain joins TRBV6-1 and TRBJ1-1; 7 bases line up with TRBD1. In germline, CDR1 is MNHNS, CDR2 SASEGT. V lost 5 bases and J lost 1; bases outside the gene matches: 7. The CDR3 runs 15 residues. The CDR3, as DNA: TGTGCCAGCAGTTCCCGACAGGGCGAGAACACTGAAGCTTTCTTT. It specifies CASSSRQGENTEAFF.

V gene TRBV18 combines with J gene TRBJ2-1, with D tentatively TRBD2 (5 bases). The V and J ends lost 8 bases and 3 bases respectively, with 20 bases between them. In germline, CDR1 is KGHSH, CDR2 LQKENI. CDR3 size: 16 residues. The CDR3 sequence: CASIPPPGGFYNEQFF. CDR3 sequence (DNA): TGTGCCAGCATCCCTCCTCCCGGCGGGTTCTACAATGAGCAGTTCTTC.

The chain combines TRBV18 with TRBJ1-2, with D unclear. The germline gives CDR1 KGHSH, CDR2 LQKENI. With 1 base removed from V and 5 bases from J, the gap between germline ends came to 5 bases. The CDR3 consists of 12 residues. CDR3 protein: CASSPRSYGYTF. In DNA form, the CDR3 reads TGTGCCAGCTCACCACGGAGTTATGGCTACACCTTC.

V usage is TRBV28 and J usage is TRBJ1-5; D gene ambiguous. V was trimmed by 1 base and J by 7 bases, leaving 14 bases between them. The CDR3 extends over 15 amino acids. Germline V gene sequence: CDR1 MDHEN, CDR2 SYDVKM. CDR3 coding DNA: TGTGCCAGCAGTTTATCCGGGAGCGCGGGGCAGCCCCAGCATTTT. Amino acid sequence: CASSLSGSAGQPQHF. The full variable domain, rest sourced from reference TRBV28 and TRBJ1-5, is DVKVTQSSRYLVKRTGEKVFLECVQDMDHENMFWYRQDPGLGLRLIYFSYDVKMKEKGDIPEGYSVSREKKERFSLILESASTNQTSMYLCASSLSGSAGQPQHFGDGTRLSIL.

The rearrangement links TRBV7-6 to TRBJ2-1, with 7 bases matching TRBD2. The CDR3 totals 16 residues. The J segment lost 6 bases and the V segment lost 2 bases, leaving 10 bases of the junction unmatched. Germline CDR1 reads SGHVS; CDR2 reads FNYEAQ. DNA for the CDR3: TGTGCCAGCAGCTTAATCCCTAGCGGTATTTTCAATGAGCAGTTCTTC. Its protein product is CASSLIPSGIFNEQFF.